These 3 T cell receptor beta chains were all obtained from the same sample, sequenced in a study of cytomegalovirus exposure and HLA in healthy donors. The PCR employed 60 Vbeta primers together with 13 Jbeta primers. Produced via immunoSEQ multiplex PCR; TCRdb's table is partial and in-frame only. The table lists 120,000 or so clones, around 81% of them singletons. Sequencing was done on a sample of PBMCs. These receptors were collected from a female donor in good health and CMV-seronegative.

This chain links TRBV2 with TRBJ1-5; TRBD1 agrees at 12 bases. In germline, CDR1 is SNHLY, CDR2 FYNNEI. The CDR3 length is 15 residues. The J segment lost 4 bases and the V segment lost 5 bases, leaving 3 bases of the junction unmatched. CDR3 sequence (DNA): TGTGCCAGCAGTCCGGGACAGGGGGCAAATCAGCCCCAGCATTTT. Its translation is CASSPGQGANQPQHF.

The chain combines TRBV28 with TRBJ2-4; 7 positions match TRBD1. This CDR3 comprises 14 residues. CDR1 is MDHEN, CDR2 SYDVKM, per germline. The V segment lost 7 bases and the J segment 6 bases; nucleotides outside the gene matches: 9. This CDR3 is CASTWDSPGNIQYF. The CDR3 DNA reads TGTGCCAGCACTTGGGACAGCCCTGGAAACATTCAGTACTTC.

This chain connects TRBV19 to TRBJ1-5; possible D gene TRBD1, 6 bases. The CDR3 is made up of 14 amino acids. Trimming pared 5 bases from V and 11 bases from J, leaving 19 bases between. Per the germline V gene, CDR1 is LNHDA and CDR2 is SQIVND (reference sequence). The CDR3 sequence is CASSLQGVGSAQHF. DNA for the CDR3: TGTGCCAGTAGTCTACAGGGAGTTGGGTCCGCCCAGCATTTT.